These T cell receptor beta chains were read from a single sample in a study of T-cell memory formation after mild COVID-19. TCRdb ran MiXCR on the 5' RACE reads and lists one entry per CDR3 protein. The sample yields 10,000 to 15,000 distinct CDR3 sequences, about 14% seen once. Sequenced input: PBMCs or a T cell subset sorted from them (not recorded which). All receptors derive from a young man who had mild COVID-19 (a few samples of this study predate the infection). Cell type and time point are not known. CDR3s include the opening cysteine and the closing phenylalanine or tryptophan. Fields, in order: D gene, V gene, J gene, clone size, CDR3 protein, CDR3 DNA. A D gene is named only where the DNA matches it firmly. Clone size is given for some rows only: seen once, a few or many times, or a class if the clone is expanded.

TRBD1	TRBV10-3	TRBJ1-2	few	CAISYPETGSGYGYTF	TGTGCCATCAGTTACCCCGAGACAGGGAGTGGCTATGGCTACACCTTC
NA	TRBV15	TRBJ1-1	many	CATQSTGNTEAFF	TGTGCCACCCAATCCACAGGGAACACTGAAGCTTTCTTT
TRBD2	TRBV11-2	TRBJ2-3	many	CASTPRLAGLTSTDTQYF	TGTGCCAGCACCCCTCGGCTAGCGGGTTTAACTAGCACAGATACGCAGTATTTT
NA	TRBV18	TRBJ2-7	many	CASSPPGSTGEQYF	TGTGCCAGCTCACCACCGGGCTCAACCGGGGAGCAGTACTTC
TRBD1	TRBV27	TRBJ1-1	NA	CASSQYDRTGERAEAFF	TGTGCCAGCAGTCAGTACGATCGGACAGGGGAGAGGGCTGAAGCTTTCTTT
TRBD2	TRBV11-3	TRBJ2-1	few	CASSPPGSGSYNEQFF	TGTGCCAGCAGCCCCCCGGGTAGCGGGAGTTACAATGAGCAGTTCTTC
NA	TRBV9	TRBJ1-3	NA	CASSQAVPSGNTIYF	TGTGCCAGCTCCCAAGCTGTCCCCTCAGGAAACACCATATATTTT
TRBD2	TRBV5-1	TRBJ2-7	NA	CASSSGLAGMYEQYF	TGCGCCAGCAGCTCCGGACTAGCGGGAATGTACGAGCAGTACTTC
NA	TRBV11-2	TRBJ2-2	many	CASSGLYTGELFF	TGTGCCAGCAGCGGTTTGTACACCGGGGAGCTGTTTTTT
TRBD1	TRBV5-1	TRBJ2-2	many	CASSSGGRELFF	TGCGCCAGCAGCTCAGGGGGCAGGGAGCTGTTTTTT
TRBD1	TRBV12-3/TRBV12-4	TRBJ1-2	NA	CASSPTGQDGYTF	TGTGCCAGCAGTCCGACAGGGCAGGATGGCTACACCTTC